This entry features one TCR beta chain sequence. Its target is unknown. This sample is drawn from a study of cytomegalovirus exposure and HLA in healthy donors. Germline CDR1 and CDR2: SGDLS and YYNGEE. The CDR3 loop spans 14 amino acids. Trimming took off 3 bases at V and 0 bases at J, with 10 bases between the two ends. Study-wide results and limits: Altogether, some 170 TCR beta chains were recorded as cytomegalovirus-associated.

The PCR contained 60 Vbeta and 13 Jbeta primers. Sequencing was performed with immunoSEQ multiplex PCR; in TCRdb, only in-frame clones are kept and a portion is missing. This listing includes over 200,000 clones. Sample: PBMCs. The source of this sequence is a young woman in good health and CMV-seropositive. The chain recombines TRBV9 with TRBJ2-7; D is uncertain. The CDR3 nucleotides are TGTGCCAGCAGCGCTGGGCCCGTCTCCTACGAGCAGTACTTC. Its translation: CASSAGPVSYEQYF.